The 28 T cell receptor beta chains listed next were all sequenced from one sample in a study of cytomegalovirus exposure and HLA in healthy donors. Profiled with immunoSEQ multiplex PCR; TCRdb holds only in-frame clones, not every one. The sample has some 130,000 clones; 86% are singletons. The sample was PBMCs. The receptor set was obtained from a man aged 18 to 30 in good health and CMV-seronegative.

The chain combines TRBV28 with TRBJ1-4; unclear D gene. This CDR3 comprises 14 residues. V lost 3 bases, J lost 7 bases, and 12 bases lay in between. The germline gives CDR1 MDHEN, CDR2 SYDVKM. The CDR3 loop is CASSLARFGEKLFF. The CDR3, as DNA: TGTGCCAGCAGTTTGGCCCGTTTTGGTGAAAAACTGTTTTTT.

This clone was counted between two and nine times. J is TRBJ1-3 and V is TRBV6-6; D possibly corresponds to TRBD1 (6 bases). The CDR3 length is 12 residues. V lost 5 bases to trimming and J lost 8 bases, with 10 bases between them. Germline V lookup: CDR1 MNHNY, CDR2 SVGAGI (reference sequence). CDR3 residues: CASSNRAYTIYF. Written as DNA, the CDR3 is TGTGCCAGCAGTAACAGGGCATACACCATATATTTT.

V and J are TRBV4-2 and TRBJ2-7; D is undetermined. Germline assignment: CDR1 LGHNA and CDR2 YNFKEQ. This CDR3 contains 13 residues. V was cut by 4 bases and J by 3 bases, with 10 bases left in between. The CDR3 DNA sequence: TGTGCCAGCAGCCTTTGGCAGGACTACGAGCAGTACTTC. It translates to CASSLWQDYEQYF.

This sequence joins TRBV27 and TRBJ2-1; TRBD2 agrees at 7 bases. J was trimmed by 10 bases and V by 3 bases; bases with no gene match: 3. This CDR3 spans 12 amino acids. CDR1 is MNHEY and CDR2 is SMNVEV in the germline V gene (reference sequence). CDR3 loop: CASSLAGLEQFF. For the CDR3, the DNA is TGTGCCAGCAGTTTGGCGGGACTAGAGCAGTTCTTC.

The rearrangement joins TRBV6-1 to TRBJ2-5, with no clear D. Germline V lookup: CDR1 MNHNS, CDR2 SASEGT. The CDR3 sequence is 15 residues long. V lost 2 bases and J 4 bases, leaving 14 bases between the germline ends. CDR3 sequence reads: CASSEQSARGETQYF. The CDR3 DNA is TGTGCCAGCAGTGAACAGTCTGCCCGAGGAGAGACCCAGTACTTC.

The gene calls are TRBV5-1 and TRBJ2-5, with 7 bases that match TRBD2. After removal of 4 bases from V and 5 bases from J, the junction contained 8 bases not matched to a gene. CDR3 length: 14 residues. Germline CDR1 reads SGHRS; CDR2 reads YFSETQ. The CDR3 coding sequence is TGCGCCAGCAGCCGGGGGGAGAGTGAGGAGACCCAGTACTTC. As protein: CASSRGESEETQYF.

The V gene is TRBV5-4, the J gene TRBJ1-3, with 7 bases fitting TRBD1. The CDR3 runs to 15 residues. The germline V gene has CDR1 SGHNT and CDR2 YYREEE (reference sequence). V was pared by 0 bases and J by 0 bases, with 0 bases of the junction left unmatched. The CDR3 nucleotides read TGTGCCAGCAGCTTGGCAGGGGGCTCTGGAAACACCATATATTTT. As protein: CASSLAGGSGNTIYF. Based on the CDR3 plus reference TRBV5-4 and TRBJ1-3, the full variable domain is ETGVTQSPTHLIKTRGQQVTLRCSSQSGHNTVSWYQQALGQGPQFIFQYYREEENGRGNFPPRFSGLQFPNYSSELNVNALELDDSALYLCASSLAGGSGNTIYFGEGSWLTVV.

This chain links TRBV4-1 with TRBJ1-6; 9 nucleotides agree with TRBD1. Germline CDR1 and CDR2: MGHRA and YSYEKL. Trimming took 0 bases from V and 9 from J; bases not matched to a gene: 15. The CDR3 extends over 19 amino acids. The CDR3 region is CASSQDGLGTGTGSSPLHF. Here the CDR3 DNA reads TGCGCCAGCAGCCAAGACGGATTAGGGACCGGGACAGGGTCTTCACCCCTCCACTTT.

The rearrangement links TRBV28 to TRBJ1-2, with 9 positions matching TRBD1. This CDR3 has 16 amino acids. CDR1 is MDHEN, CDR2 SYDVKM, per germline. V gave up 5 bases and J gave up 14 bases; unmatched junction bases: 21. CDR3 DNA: TGTGCCAGCAGTCATACCCCGCGACAGGGGGGACTAACTAAGACCTTC. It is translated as CASSHTPRQGGLTKTF.

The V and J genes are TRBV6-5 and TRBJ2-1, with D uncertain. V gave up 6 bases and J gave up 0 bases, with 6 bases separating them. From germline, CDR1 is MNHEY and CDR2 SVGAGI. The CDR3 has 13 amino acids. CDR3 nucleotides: TGTGCCAGCAGGCCGAGCTCCTACAATGAGCAGTTCTTC. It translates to CASRPSSYNEQFF.

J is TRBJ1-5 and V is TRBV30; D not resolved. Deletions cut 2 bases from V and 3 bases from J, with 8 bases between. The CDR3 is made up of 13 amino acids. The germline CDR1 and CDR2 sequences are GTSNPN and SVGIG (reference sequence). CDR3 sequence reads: CAWSKQNNQPQHF. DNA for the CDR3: TGTGCCTGGAGTAAACAGAACAATCAGCCCCAGCATTTT.

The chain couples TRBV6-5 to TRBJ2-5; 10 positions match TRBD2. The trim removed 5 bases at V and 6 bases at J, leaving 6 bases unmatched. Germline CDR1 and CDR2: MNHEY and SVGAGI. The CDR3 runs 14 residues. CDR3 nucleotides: TGTGCCAGCAGTATAGCGGGGGGTCAAAAGACCCAGTACTTC. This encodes CASSIAGGQKTQYF.

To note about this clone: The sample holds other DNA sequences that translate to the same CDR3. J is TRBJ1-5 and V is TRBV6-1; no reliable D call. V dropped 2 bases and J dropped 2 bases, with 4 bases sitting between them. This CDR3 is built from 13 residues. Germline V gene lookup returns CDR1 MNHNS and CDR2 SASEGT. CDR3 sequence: CASSERGNQPQHF. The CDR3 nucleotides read TGTGCCAGCAGTGAACGGGGCAATCAGCCCCAGCATTTT.

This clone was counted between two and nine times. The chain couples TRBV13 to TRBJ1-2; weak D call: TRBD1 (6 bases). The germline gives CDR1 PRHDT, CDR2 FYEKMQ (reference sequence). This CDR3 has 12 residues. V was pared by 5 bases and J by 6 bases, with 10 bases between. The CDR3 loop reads CASSPRGDGYTF. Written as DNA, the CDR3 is TGTGCCAGCAGCCCCAGGGGCGATGGCTACACCTTC. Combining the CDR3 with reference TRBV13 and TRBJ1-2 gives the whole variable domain AAGVIQSPRHLIKEKRETATLKCYPIPRHDTVYWYQQGPGQDPQFLISFYEKMQSDKGSIPDRFSAQQFSDYHSELNMSSLELGDSALYFCASSPRGDGYTFGSGTRLTVV.

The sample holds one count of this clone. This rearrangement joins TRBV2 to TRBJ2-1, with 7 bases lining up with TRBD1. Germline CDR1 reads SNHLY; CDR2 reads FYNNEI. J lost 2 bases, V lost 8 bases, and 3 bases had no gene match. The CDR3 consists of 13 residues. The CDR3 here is CASWQGAYNEQFF. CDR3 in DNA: TGTGCCAGCTGGCAGGGGGCCTACAATGAGCAGTTCTTC.

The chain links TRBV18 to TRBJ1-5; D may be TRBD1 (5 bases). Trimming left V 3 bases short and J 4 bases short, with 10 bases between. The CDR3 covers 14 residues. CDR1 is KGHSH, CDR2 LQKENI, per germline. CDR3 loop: CASSPTASNQPQHF. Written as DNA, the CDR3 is TGTGCCAGCTCACCGACAGCTTCTAATCAGCCCCAGCATTTT.

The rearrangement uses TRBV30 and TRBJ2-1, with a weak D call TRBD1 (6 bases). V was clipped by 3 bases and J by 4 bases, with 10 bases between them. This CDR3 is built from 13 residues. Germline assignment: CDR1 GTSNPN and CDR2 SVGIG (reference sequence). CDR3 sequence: CAWRADSYNEQFF. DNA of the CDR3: TGTGCCTGGAGGGCGGACAGTTACAATGAGCAGTTCTTC.

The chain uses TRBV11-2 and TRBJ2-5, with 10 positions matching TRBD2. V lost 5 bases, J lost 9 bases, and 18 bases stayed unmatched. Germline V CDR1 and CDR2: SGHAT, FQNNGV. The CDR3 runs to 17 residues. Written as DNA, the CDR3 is TGTGCCAGCAGCCTAGGGCGGGGGGGACTAGCGTATCGAGCCCAGTACTTC. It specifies CASSLGRGGLAYRAQYF. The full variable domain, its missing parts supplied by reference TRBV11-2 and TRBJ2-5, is EAGVAQSPRYKIIEKRQSVAFWCNPISGHATLYWYQQILGQGPKLLIQFQNNGVVDDSQLPKDRFSAERLKGVDSTLKIQPAKLEDSAVYLCASSLGRGGLAYRAQYFGPGTRLLVL.

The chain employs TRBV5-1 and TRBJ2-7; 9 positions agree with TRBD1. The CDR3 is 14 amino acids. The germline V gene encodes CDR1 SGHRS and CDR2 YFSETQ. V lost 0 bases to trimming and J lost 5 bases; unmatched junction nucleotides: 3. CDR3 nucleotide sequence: TGCGCCAGCAGCTTGGACAGGGGGCGCGACGAGCAGTACTTC. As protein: CASSLDRGRDEQYF. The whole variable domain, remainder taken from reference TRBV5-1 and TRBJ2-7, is KAGVTQTPRYLIKTRGQQVTLSCSPISGHRSVSWYQQTPGQGLQFLFEYFSETQRNKGNFPGRFSGRQFSNSRSEMNVSTLELGDSALYLCASSLDRGRDEQYFGPGTRLTVT.

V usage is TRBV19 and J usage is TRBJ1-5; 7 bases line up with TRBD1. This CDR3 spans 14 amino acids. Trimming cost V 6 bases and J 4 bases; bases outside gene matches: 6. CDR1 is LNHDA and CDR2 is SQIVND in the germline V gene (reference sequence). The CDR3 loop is CASSPDRINQPQHF. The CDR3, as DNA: TGTGCCAGTAGCCCGGACAGGATAAATCAGCCCCAGCATTTT.

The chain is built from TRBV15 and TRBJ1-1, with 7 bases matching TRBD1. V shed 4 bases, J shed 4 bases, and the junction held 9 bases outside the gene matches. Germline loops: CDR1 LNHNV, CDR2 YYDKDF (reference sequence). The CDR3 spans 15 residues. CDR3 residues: CATSTQDRMSTEAFF. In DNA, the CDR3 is TGTGCCACCAGCACTCAGGACAGGATGAGCACTGAAGCTTTCTTT.

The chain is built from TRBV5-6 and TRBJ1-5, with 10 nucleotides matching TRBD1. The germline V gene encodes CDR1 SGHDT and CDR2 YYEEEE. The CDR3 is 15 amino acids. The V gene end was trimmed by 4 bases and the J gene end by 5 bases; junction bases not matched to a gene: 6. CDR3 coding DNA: TGTGCCAGCAGCGTGCCCGGGACAGGGGATCAGCCCCAGCATTTT. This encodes CASSVPGTGDQPQHF. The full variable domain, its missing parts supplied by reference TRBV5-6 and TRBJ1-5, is DAGVTQSPTHLIKTRGQQVTLRCSPKSGHDTVSWYQQALGQGPQFIFQYYEEEERQRGNFPDRFSGHQFPNYSSELNVNALLLGDSALYLCASSVPGTGDQPQHFGDGTRLSIL.

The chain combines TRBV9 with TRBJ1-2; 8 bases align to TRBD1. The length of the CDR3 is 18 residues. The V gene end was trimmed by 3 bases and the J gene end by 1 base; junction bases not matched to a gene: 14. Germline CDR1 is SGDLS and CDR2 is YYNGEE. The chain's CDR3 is CASSATPRTGLGNYGYTF. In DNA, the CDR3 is TGTGCCAGCAGCGCCACACCTCGGACAGGGCTGGGTAACTATGGCTACACCTTC.

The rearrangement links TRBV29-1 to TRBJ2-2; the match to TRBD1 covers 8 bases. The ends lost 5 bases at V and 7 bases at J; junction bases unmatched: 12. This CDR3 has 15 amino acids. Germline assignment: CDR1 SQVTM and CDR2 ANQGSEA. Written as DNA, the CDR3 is TGCAGCGTTCGGGGAGAGACAGGGGCTATCGGGGAGCTGTTTTTT. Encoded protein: CSVRGETGAIGELFF.

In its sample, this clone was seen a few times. The CDR3 sequence is CASSQSSGGITYEQYF. The CDR3 DNA reads TGCGCCAGCAGCCAAAGTAGCGGGGGGATCACCTACGAGCAGTACTTC. This chain joins TRBV4-1 and TRBJ2-7; 10 bases match TRBD2. This CDR3 has 16 amino acids. Germline V gene sequence: CDR1 MGHRA, CDR2 YSYEKL. J was trimmed by 2 bases and V by 2 bases; bases with no gene match: 6.

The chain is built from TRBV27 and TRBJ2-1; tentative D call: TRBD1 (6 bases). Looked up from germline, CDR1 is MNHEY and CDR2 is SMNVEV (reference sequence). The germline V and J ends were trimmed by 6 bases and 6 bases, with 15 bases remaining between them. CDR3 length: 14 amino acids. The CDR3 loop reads CASRWTALGNEQFF. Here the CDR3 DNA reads TGTGCCAGCAGGTGGACAGCGTTGGGCAATGAGCAGTTCTTC.

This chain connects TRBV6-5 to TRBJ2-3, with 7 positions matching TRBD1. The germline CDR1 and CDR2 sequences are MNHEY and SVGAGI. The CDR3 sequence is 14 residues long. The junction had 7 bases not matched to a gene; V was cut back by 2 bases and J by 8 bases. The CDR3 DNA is TGTGCCAGCAGTTACGACAGGGCCCTCGGTACGCAGTATTTT. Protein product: CASSYDRALGTQYF.

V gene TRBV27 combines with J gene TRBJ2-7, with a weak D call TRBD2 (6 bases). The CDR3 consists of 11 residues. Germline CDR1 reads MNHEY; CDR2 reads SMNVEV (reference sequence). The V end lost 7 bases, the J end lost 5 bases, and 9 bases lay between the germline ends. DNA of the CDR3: TGTGCCAGCATGCGGGGCCACGAGCAGTACTTC. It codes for CASMRGHEQYF.